The rows below give T cell receptor beta chains drawn from one sample of a study of blood T cell repertoires in COVID-19. Only in-frame clones appear in the TCRdb table, and some are missing; sequencing was by immunoSEQ multiplex PCR. This repertoire shows 60,000 to 80,000 clones, approximately 81% found once; its top ten account for 7.5% to 9%. The sequencing sample was made of peripheral blood. Receptors were obtained from a man between 50 and 59 years old with active COVID-19. CDR3s include the opening cysteine and the closing phenylalanine or tryptophan. Fields, in order: V gene, J gene, D gene, clone size, CDR3 protein, CDR3 DNA. A D gene is named only where the DNA matches it firmly. Clone size is stated in some rows and not others, as once, few, many or a class when expanded.

v_call: TRBV2; j_call: TRBJ2-1; d_call: TRBD2; clone_size: -; cdr3_aa: CASSVKREDPGSYNEQFF; cdr3_nt: TGTGCCAGCAGTGTGAAACGGGAGGACCCTGGGTCCTACAATGAGCAGTTCTTC
v_call: TRBV29-1; j_call: TRBJ2-3; d_call: TRBD2; clone_size: -; cdr3_aa: CSVEGGGTDTQYF; cdr3_nt: TGCAGCGTTGAAGGGGGGGGGACAGATACGCAGTATTTT
v_call: TRBV6-6; j_call: TRBJ2-7; d_call: -; clone_size: few; cdr3_aa: CASSLQYRDEQYF; cdr3_nt: TGTGCCAGCAGTTTACAATACAGGGACGAGCAGTACTTC
v_call: TRBV6-2/TRBV6-3; j_call: TRBJ1-2; d_call: -; clone_size: -; cdr3_aa: CASSYVGGRPTNYGYTF; cdr3_nt: TGTGCCAGCAGTTACGTCGGGGGGCGGCCCACTAACTATGGCTACACCTTC
v_call: TRBV18; j_call: TRBJ2-7; d_call: TRBD1; clone_size: -; cdr3_aa: CASSPGTGGYEQYF; cdr3_nt: TGTGCCAGCTCACCCGGGACAGGGGGCTACGAGCAGTACTTC
v_call: TRBV7-6; j_call: TRBJ1-4; d_call: TRBD1; clone_size: -; cdr3_aa: CASSLATGGSGKLFF; cdr3_nt: TGTGCCAGCAGCTTAGCGACAGGGGGCTCGGGCAAACTGTTTTTT
v_call: TRBV6-4; j_call: TRBJ2-7; d_call: -; clone_size: few; cdr3_aa: CASSEWAGYEQYF; cdr3_nt: TGTGCCAGCAGTGAGTGGGCAGGCTACGAGCAGTACTTC
v_call: TRBV5-1; j_call: TRBJ1-2; d_call: TRBD1; clone_size: -; cdr3_aa: CASSLEGAIYGYTF; cdr3_nt: TGCGCCAGCAGCTTAGAGGGGGCGATTTATGGCTACACCTTC
v_call: TRBV18; j_call: TRBJ2-7; d_call: -; clone_size: -; cdr3_aa: CASSLTGGAYEQYF; cdr3_nt: TGTGCCAGCTCACTAACCGGGGGAGCCTACGAGCAGTACTTC
v_call: TRBV11-3; j_call: TRBJ2-5; d_call: TRBD2; clone_size: -; cdr3_aa: CASSLGSAGGKLQETQYF; cdr3_nt: TGTGCCAGCAGCTTAGGTTCGGCGGGGGGTAAACTCCAAGAGACCCAGTACTTC
v_call: TRBV29-1; j_call: TRBJ2-7; d_call: -; clone_size: -; cdr3_aa: CSVETRDSEQYF; cdr3_nt: TGCAGCGTTGAGACAAGGGACTCCGAGCAGTACTTC
v_call: TRBV30; j_call: TRBJ2-7; d_call: TRBD1; clone_size: -; cdr3_aa: CAWSVGQGAYEQYF; cdr3_nt: TGTGCCTGGAGTGTAGGGCAGGGGGCCTACGAGCAGTACTTC
v_call: TRBV5-8; j_call: TRBJ2-3; d_call: TRBD2; clone_size: -; cdr3_aa: CASSLVKRGGRSTDTQYF; cdr3_nt: TGTGCCAGCAGCTTGGTGAAGCGGGGGGGCCGGAGCACAGATACGCAGTATTTT
v_call: TRBV2; j_call: TRBJ1-6; d_call: -; clone_size: -; cdr3_aa: CASNRDNSPLHF; cdr3_nt: TGTGCCAGCAACCGGGATAATTCACCCCTCCACTTT
v_call: TRBV5-4; j_call: TRBJ2-2; d_call: TRBD2; clone_size: -; cdr3_aa: CASGPVTSGRVTGELFF; cdr3_nt: TGTGCCAGCGGACCAGTTACTAGCGGGAGAGTCACCGGGGAGCTGTTTTTT
v_call: TRBV27; j_call: TRBJ2-7; d_call: TRBD1; clone_size: once; cdr3_aa: CASSHRGYSEQYF; cdr3_nt: TGTGCCAGCAGCCACAGGGGCTATAGCGAGCAGTACTTC
v_call: TRBV6-5; j_call: TRBJ1-2; d_call: -; clone_size: -; cdr3_aa: CASSYSEGGRYGYTF; cdr3_nt: TGTGCCAGCAGTTACTCCGAGGGAGGTCGATATGGCTACACCTTC
v_call: TRBV7-9; j_call: TRBJ2-1; d_call: -; clone_size: -; cdr3_aa: CASSSDTFYNEQFF; cdr3_nt: TGTGCCAGCAGCAGTGATACTTTCTACAATGAGCAGTTCTTC
v_call: TRBV30; j_call: TRBJ2-2; d_call: -; clone_size: -; cdr3_aa: CANGEGGELFF; cdr3_nt: TGTGCTAATGGAGAGGGCGGGGAGCTGTTTTTT
v_call: TRBV5-1; j_call: TRBJ2-1; d_call: -; clone_size: -; cdr3_aa: CASSPIANEQFF; cdr3_nt: TGCGCCAGCAGCCCGATAGCCAATGAGCAGTTCTTC
v_call: TRBV19; j_call: TRBJ1-1; d_call: -; clone_size: -; cdr3_aa: CASSITSGTEAFF; cdr3_nt: TGTGCCAGTAGTATCACCAGTGGCACTGAAGCTTTCTTT
v_call: TRBV2; j_call: TRBJ2-5; d_call: TRBD2; clone_size: -; cdr3_aa: CASTLANERETQYF; cdr3_nt: TGTGCCAGCACACTAGCGAACGAACGAGAGACCCAGTACTTC
v_call: TRBV6-1; j_call: TRBJ2-5; d_call: -; clone_size: -; cdr3_aa: CASSDPTYRVDIETQYF; cdr3_nt: TGTGCCAGCAGTGACCCGACCTACAGGGTAGATATAGAGACCCAGTACTTC
v_call: TRBV7-2; j_call: TRBJ2-3; d_call: -; clone_size: -; cdr3_aa: CASSLAHSRPQYF; cdr3_nt: TGTGCCAGCAGCTTAGCGCACTCTAGGCCGCAGTATTTT
v_call: TRBV5-1; j_call: TRBJ1-4; d_call: -; clone_size: -; cdr3_aa: CASSLVQGVGEKLFF; cdr3_nt: TGCGCCAGCAGCTTGGTACAAGGGGTTGGTGAAAAACTGTTTTTT
v_call: TRBV4-2; j_call: TRBJ2-3; d_call: -; clone_size: -; cdr3_aa: CASSEQITDTQYF; cdr3_nt: TGTGCCAGCAGCGAACAGATTACAGATACGCAGTATTTT
v_call: TRBV9; j_call: TRBJ2-1; d_call: TRBD2; clone_size: -; cdr3_aa: CASTLSGGNYNEQFF; cdr3_nt: TGTGCCAGCACCCTTAGCGGGGGGAACTACAATGAGCAGTTCTTC
v_call: TRBV30; j_call: TRBJ2-1; d_call: -; clone_size: -; cdr3_aa: CAWNPNSVNEQFF; cdr3_nt: TGTGCCTGGAATCCGAACTCGGTAAATGAGCAGTTCTTC
v_call: TRBV5-5; j_call: TRBJ1-1; d_call: -; clone_size: -; cdr3_aa: CASSRRLNRDTEAFF; cdr3_nt: TGTGCCAGCAGCCGGCGCCTAAACCGGGACACTGAAGCTTTCTTT
v_call: TRBV4-1; j_call: TRBJ2-1; d_call: -; clone_size: -; cdr3_aa: CASSQPGAGLGQFF; cdr3_nt: TGCGCCAGCAGCCAACCTGGGGCAGGGTTGGGACAGTTCTTC
v_call: TRBV18; j_call: TRBJ2-3; d_call: -; clone_size: -; cdr3_aa: CASSALATDTQYF; cdr3_nt: TGTGCCAGCTCAGCGCTAGCAACAGATACGCAGTATTTT
v_call: TRBV29-1; j_call: TRBJ1-2; d_call: TRBD1; clone_size: -; cdr3_aa: CSVEMRNRGNGYTF; cdr3_nt: TGCAGCGTTGAAATGAGGAACAGGGGGAATGGCTACACCTTC
v_call: TRBV3-1/TRBV3-2; j_call: TRBJ2-7; d_call: TRBD2; clone_size: -; cdr3_aa: CASSNGLAGREQYF; cdr3_nt: TGTGCCAGCAGCAACGGACTAGCGGGGAGGGAGCAGTACTTC
v_call: TRBV5-1; j_call: TRBJ2-3; d_call: -; clone_size: once; cdr3_aa: CASSLDRIPTDTQYF; cdr3_nt: TGCGCCAGCAGCTTGGACAGGATTCCTACAGATACGCAGTATTTT
v_call: TRBV10-3; j_call: TRBJ1-1; d_call: TRBD1; clone_size: -; cdr3_aa: CAITSTGTDTEAFF; cdr3_nt: TGTGCCATCACCTCGACAGGGACTGACACTGAAGCTTTCTTT
v_call: TRBV19; j_call: TRBJ1-6; d_call: -; clone_size: once; cdr3_aa: CASSMVRNNSPLHF; cdr3_nt: TGTGCCAGTAGTATGGTCAGGAATAATTCACCCCTCCACTTT